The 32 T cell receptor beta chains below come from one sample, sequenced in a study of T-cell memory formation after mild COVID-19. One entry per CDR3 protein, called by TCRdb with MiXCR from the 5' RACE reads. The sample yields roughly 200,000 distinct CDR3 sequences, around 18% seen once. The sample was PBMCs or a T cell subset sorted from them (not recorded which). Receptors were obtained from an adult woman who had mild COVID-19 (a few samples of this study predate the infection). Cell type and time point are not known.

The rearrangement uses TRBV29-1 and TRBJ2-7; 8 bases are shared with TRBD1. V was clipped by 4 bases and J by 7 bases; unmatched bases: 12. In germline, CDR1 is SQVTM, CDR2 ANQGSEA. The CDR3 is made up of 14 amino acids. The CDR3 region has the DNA TGCAGCGTTGGGGGGCAGGGGGCGAAGGAAGAGCAGTACTTC. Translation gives CSVGGQGAKEEQYF.

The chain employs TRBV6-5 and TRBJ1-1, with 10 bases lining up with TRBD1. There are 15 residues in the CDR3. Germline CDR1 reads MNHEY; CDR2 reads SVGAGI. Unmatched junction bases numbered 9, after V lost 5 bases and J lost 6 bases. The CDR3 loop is CASSMGQGWKAEAFF. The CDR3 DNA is TGTGCCAGCAGTATGGGACAGGGGTGGAAAGCTGAAGCTTTCTTT.

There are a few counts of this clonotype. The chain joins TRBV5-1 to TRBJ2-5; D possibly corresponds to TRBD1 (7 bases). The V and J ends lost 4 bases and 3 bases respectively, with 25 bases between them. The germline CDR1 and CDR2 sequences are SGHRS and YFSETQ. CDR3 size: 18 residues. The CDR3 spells CASSPGGSRDHFKETQYF. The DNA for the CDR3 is TGCGCCAGCAGCCCAGGGGGGAGCCGGGACCACTTTAAAGAGACCCAGTACTTC.

CDR3 sequence reads: CASSIIPGGAYEQYF. CDR3 in DNA: TGTGCCAGCAGTATCATCCCCGGGGGCGCCTACGAGCAGTACTTC. The chain uses TRBV27 and TRBJ2-7; tentatively, D is TRBD1 or TRBD2 (6 bases each). V shed 5 bases and J shed 2 bases, with 16 bases lying between them. This CDR3 is built from 15 residues. The germline V gene encodes CDR1 MNHEY and CDR2 SMNVEV (reference sequence).

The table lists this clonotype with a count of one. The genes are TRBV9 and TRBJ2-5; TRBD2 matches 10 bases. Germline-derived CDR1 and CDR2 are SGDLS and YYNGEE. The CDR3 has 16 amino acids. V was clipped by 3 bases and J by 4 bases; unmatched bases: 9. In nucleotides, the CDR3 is TGTGCCAGCAGCGACCGACGAGCGGGGGGGCTAGAGACCCAGTACTTC. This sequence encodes CASSDRRAGGLETQYF.

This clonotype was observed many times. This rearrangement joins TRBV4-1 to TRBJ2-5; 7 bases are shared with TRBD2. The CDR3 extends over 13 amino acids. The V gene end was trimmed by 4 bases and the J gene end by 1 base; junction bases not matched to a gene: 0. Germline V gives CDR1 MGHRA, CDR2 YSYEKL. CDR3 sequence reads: CASSPSGQETQYF. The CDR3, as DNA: TGCGCCAGCAGCCCTAGCGGCCAAGAGACCCAGTACTTC.

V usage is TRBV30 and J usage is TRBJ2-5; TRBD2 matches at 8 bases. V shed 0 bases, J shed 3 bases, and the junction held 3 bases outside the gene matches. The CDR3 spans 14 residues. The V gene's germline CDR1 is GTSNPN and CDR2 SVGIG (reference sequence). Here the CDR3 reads CAWSVRSGKETQYF. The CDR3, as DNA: TGTGCCTGGAGTGTACGTAGCGGGAAAGAGACCCAGTACTTC.

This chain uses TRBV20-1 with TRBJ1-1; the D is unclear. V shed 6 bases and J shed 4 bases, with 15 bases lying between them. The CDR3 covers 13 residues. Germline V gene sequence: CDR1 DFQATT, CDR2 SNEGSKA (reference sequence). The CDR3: CSAPDLTPTEAFF. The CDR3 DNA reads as TGCAGTGCCCCTGACCTTACCCCCACTGAAGCTTTCTTT.

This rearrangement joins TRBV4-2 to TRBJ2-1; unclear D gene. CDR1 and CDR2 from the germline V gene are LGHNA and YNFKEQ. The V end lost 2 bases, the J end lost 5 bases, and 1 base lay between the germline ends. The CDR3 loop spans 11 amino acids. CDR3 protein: CASSQNNEQFF. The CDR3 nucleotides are TGTGCCAGCAGCCAAAACAATGAGCAGTTCTTC.

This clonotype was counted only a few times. This CDR3 is CASSATQGFTYEQYF. For the CDR3, the DNA is TGTGCCAGCAGCGCCACACAGGGATTCACCTACGAGCAGTACTTC. V and J are TRBV9 and TRBJ2-7; D is possibly TRBD1 (6 bases). The CDR3 is 15 residues long. The V gene's germline CDR1 is SGDLS and CDR2 YYNGEE. Trimming pared 3 bases from V and 2 bases from J, leaving 15 bases between.

The CDR3 reads CSASSGYSGANVLTF. The DNA of the CDR3 is TGCAGTGCCTCTAGCGGTTACTCTGGGGCCAACGTCCTGACTTTC. This chain links TRBV20-1 with TRBJ2-6, with TRBD2 matching 7 bases. CDR1 DFQATT and CDR2 SNEGSKA come from the germline V gene (reference sequence). The J segment lost 0 bases and the V segment lost 6 bases, leaving 5 bases of the junction unmatched. This CDR3 has 15 amino acids.

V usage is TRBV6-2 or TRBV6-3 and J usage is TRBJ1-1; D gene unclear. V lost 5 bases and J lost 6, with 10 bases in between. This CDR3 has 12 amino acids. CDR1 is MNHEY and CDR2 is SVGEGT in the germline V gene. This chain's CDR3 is CASSTVGAEAFF. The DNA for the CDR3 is TGTGCCAGCAGTACGGTAGGAGCTGAAGCTTTCTTT.

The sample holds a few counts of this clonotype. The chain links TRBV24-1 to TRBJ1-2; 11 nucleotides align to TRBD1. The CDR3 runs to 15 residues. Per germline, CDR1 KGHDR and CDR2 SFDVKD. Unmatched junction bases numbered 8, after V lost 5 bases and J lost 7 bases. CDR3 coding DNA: TGTGCCACCAGTGCCAGCGGACAGGGGGCAGCTGGCTACACCTTC. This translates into CATSASGQGAAGYTF.

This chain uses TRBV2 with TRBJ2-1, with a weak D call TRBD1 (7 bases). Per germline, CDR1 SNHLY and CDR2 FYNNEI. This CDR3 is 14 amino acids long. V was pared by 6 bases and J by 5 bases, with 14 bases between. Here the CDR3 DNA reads TGTGCCAGCAGCCCCCGCGGGACAGACAATGAGCAGTTCTTC. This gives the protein CASSPRGTDNEQFF. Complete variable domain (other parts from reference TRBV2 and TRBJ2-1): EPEVTQTPSHQVTQMGQEVILRCVPISNHLYFYWYRQILGQKVEFLVSFYNNEISEKSEIFDDQFSVERPDGSNFTLKIRSTKLEDSAMYFCASSPRGTDNEQFFGPGTRLTVL.

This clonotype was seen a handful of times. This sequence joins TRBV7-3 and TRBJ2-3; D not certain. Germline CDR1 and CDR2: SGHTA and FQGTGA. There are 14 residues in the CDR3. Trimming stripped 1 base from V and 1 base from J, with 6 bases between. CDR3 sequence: CASSLNGRTDTQYF. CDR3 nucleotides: TGTGCCAGCAGCTTAAACGGCCGCACAGATACGCAGTATTTT.

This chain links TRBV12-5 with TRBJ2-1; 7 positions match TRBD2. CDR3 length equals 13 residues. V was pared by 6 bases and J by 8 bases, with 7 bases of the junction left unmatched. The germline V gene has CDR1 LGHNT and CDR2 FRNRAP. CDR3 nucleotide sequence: TGTGCTAGTGGAAACACTGGGAGGGATGAGCAGTTCTTC. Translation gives CASGNTGRDEQFF.

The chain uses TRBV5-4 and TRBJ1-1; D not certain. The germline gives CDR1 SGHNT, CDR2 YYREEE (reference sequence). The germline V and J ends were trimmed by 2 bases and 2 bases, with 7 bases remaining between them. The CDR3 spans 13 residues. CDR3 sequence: CASSFQINTEAFF. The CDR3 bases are TGTGCCAGCAGCTTCCAGATCAACACTGAAGCTTTCTTT.

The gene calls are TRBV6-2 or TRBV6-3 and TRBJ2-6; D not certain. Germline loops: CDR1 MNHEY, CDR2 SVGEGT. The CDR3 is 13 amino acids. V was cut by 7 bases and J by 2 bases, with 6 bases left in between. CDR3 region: CASKRPGANVLTF. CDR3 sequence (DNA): TGTGCCAGCAAGCGCCCTGGGGCCAACGTCCTGACTTTC.

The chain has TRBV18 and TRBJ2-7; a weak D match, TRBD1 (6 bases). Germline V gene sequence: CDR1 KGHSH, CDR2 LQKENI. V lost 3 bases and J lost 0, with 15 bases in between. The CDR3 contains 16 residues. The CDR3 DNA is TGTGCCAGCTCACCGCGAGGACAGATGAGCTCCTACGAGCAGTACTTC. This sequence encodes CASSPRGQMSSYEQYF.

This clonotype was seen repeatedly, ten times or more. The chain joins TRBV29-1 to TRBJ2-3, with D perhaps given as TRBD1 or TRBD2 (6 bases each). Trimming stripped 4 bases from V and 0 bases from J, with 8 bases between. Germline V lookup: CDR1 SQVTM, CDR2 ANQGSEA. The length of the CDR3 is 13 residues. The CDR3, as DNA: TGCAGCGTTGGGGGGGCAAGCACAGATACGCAGTATTTT. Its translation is CSVGGASTDTQYF.

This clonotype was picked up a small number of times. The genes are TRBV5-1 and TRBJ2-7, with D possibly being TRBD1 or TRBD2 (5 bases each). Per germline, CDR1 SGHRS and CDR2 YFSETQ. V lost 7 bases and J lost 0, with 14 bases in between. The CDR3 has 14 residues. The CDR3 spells CASSGTTPSYEQYF. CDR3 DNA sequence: TGCGCCAGCTCCGGGACCACACCCTCCTACGAGCAGTACTTC.

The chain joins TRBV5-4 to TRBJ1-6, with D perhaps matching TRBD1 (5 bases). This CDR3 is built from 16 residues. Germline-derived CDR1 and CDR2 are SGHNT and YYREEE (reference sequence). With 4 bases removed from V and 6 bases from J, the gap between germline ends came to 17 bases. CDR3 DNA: TGTGCCAGCAGCCTCGGTGCGGGACGTTCTAATTCACCCCTCCACTTT. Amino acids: CASSLGAGRSNSPLHF.

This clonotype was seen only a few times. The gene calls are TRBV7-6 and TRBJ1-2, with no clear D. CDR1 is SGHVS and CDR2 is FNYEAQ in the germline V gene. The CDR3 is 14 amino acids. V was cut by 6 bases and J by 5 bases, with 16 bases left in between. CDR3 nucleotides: TGTGCCAGCAGTCCCGACACCGGGCGTTATGGCTACACCTTC. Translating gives CASSPDTGRYGYTF.

As DNA, the CDR3 is TGTGCCAGCAGCCTAGACCTCTTAAGCAATCAGCCCCAGCATTTT. This sequence encodes CASSLDLLSNQPQHF. The rearrangement joins TRBV5-5 to TRBJ1-5; D unclear. Trimming took 4 bases from V and 1 from J, leaving 12 bases between them. CDR3 size: 15 residues. CDR1 and CDR2 (germline): SGHKS, YYEKEE (reference sequence). The entire variable domain, with the rest obtained from reference TRBV5-5 and TRBJ1-5, is as follows: DAGVTQSPTHLIKTRGQQVTLRCSPISGHKSVSWYQQVLGQGPQFIFQYYEKEERGRGNFPDRFSARQFPNYSSELNVNALLLGDSALYLCASSLDLLSNQPQHFGDGTRLSIL.

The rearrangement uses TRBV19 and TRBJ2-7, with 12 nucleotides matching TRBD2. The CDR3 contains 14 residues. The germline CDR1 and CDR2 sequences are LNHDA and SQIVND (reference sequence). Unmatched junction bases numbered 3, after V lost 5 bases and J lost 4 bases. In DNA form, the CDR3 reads TGTGCCAGTAGTTCCGGGACTAGCGGGTACGAGCAGTACTTC. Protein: CASSSGTSGYEQYF.

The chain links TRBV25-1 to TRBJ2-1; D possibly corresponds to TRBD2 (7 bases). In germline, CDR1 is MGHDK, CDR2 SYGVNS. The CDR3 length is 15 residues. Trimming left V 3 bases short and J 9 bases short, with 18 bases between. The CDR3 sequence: CASSESLRGEGEQFF. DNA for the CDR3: TGTGCCAGCAGTGAGAGCCTGAGGGGGGAGGGTGAGCAGTTCTTC.

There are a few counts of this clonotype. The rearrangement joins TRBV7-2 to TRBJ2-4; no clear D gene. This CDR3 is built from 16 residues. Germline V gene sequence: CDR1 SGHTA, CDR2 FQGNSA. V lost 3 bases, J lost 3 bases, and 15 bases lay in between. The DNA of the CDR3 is TGTGCCAGCAGCTTCGGGCGAGTTTCAGGCAAAAACATTCAGTACTTC. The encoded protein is CASSFGRVSGKNIQYF. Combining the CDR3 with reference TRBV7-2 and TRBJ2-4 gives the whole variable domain GAGVSQSPSNKVTEKGKDVELRCDPISGHTALYWYRQSLGQGLEFLIYFQGNSAPDKSGLPSDRFSAERTGGSVSTLTIQRTQQEDSAVYLCASSFGRVSGKNIQYFGAGTRLSVL.

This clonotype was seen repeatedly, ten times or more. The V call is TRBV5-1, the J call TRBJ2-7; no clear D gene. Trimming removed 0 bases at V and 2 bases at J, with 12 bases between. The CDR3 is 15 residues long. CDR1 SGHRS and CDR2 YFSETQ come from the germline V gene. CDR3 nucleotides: TGCGCCAGCAGCTTGGGTTTTAGTGAAGCCTACGAGCAGTACTTC. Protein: CASSLGFSEAYEQYF. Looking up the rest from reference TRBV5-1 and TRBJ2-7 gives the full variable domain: KAGVTQTPRYLIKTRGQQVTLSCSPISGHRSVSWYQQTPGQGLQFLFEYFSETQRNKGNFPGRFSGRQFSNSRSEMNVSTLELGDSALYLCASSLGFSEAYEQYFGPGTRLTVT.

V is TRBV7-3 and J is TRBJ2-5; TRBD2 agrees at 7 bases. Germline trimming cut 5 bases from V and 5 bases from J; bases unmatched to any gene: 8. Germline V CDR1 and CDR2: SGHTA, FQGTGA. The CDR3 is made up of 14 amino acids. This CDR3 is CASSHSGFRETQYF. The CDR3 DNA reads TGTGCCAGCAGCCATAGCGGGTTTAGGGAGACCCAGTACTTC. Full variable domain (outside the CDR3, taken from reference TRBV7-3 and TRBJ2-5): GAGVSQTPSNKVTEKGKYVELRCDPISGHTALYWYRQSLGQGPEFLIYFQGTGAADDSGLPNDRFFAVRPEGSVSTLKIQRTERGDSAVYLCASSHSGFRETQYFGPGTRLLVL.

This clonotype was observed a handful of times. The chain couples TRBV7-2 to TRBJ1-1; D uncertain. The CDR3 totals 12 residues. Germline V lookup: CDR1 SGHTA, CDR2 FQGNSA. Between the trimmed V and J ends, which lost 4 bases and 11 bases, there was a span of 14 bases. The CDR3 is CASSSISSHAFF. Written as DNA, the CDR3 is TGTGCCAGCAGCTCCATCTCGTCCCACGCTTTCTTT.

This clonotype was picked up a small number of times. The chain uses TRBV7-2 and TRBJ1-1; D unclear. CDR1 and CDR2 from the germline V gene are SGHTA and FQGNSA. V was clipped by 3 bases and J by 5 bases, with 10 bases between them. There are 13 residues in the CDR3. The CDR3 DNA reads TGTGCCAGCAGCTTCGACGAAGGTACTGAAGCTTTCTTT. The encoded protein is CASSFDEGTEAFF. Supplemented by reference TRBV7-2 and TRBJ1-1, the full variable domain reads GAGVSQSPSNKVTEKGKDVELRCDPISGHTALYWYRQSLGQGLEFLIYFQGNSAPDKSGLPSDRFSAERTGGSVSTLTIQRTQQEDSAVYLCASSFDEGTEAFFGQGTRLTVV.

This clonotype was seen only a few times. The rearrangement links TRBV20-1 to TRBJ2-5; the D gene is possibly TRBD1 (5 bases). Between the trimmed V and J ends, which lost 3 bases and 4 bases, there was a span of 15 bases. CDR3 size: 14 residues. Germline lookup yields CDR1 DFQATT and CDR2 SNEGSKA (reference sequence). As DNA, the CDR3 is TGCAGTGCTAGGTTACAGGTCCCCGGAGAGACCCAGTACTTC. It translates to CSARLQVPGETQYF.